The rows below give T cell receptor beta chains drawn from one sample of a study of T cells in Graves' hyperthyroidism and ophthalmopathy. TCRdb passed the multiplex PCR reads through MiXCR, listing each CDR3 protein once. Of roughly 740,000 distinct CDR3 sequences listed, about 16% are singletons. Material: blood. The receptors shown here come from a man aged 18 to 35 with Graves' hyperthyroidism. The CDR3 runs from the conserved cysteine through the conserved F or W. A D gene is named only where the DNA matches it firmly. The size of a clone is reported for some rows only, either as once, few or many, or as a class for expanded clones.

clone_size	d_call	j_call	v_call	cdr3_aa	cdr3_nt
many	NA	TRBJ2-1	TRBV28	CASTQINEQFF	TGTGCCAGCACCCAGATTAATGAGCAGTTCTTC
NA	NA	TRBJ2-1	TRBV28	CASSRLLDQAHEQFF	TGTGCCAGCAGTCGCCTTTTGGACCAAGCCCATGAGCAGTTCTTC
NA	TRBD2	TRBJ2-1	TRBV20-1	CSARGTSGRGFYNEQFF	TGCAGTGCGAGAGGGACTAGCGGGAGGGGATTCTACAATGAGCAGTTCTTC
many	NA	TRBJ2-7	TRBV12-3/TRBV12-4	CASSFAGGYEQYF	TGTGCCAGCAGTTTCGCAGGGGGGTACGAGCAGTACTTC
few	NA	TRBJ1-1	TRBV6-1	CASSELRGNTEAFF	TGTGCCAGCAGTGAATTGAGGGGGAACACTGAAGCTTTCTTT
many	TRBD2	TRBJ2-7	TRBV2	CASSGGLASYEQYF	TGTGCCAGCAGTGGGGGACTAGCATCGTACGAGCAGTACTTC
few	NA	TRBJ2-4	TRBV15	CATSVNLAKNIQYF	TGTGCCACCAGCGTTAACCTAGCCAAAAACATTCAGTACTTC
NA	TRBD2	TRBJ2-3	TRBV20-1	CSASRGLASTDTQYF	TGCAGTGCTAGTAGGGGACTAGCTAGCACAGATACGCAGTATTTT
NA	NA	TRBJ2-7	TRBV30	CAWSVVWGNEQYF	TGTGCCTGGAGTGTAGTTTGGGGTAACGAGCAGTACTTC
NA	TRBD1	TRBJ1-2	TRBV15	CATSRATGVEDYGYTF	TGTGCCACCAGCAGAGCCACAGGGGTTGAGGACTATGGCTACACCTTC
many	NA	TRBJ2-7	TRBV27	CASSLSPGENYEQYF	TGTGCCAGCAGTTTATCGCCAGGGGAGAACTACGAGCAGTACTTC
many	TRBD2	TRBJ2-7	TRBV7-9	CASSFSGTRSSEQYF	TGTGCCAGCAGTTTCTCCGGGACTAGATCAAGCGAGCAGTACTTC
NA	NA	TRBJ1-1	TRBV6-1	CASSQGPTGTEAFF	TGTGCCAGCAGCCAGGGACCTACGGGCACTGAAGCTTTCTTT
few	NA	TRBJ2-2	TRBV4-3	CASSQEGGRNTGELFF	TGCGCCAGCAGCCAAGAAGGAGGGAGGAACACCGGGGAGCTGTTTTTT
many	NA	TRBJ2-3	TRBV7-3	CASSLIPSTDTQYF	TGTGCCAGCAGCTTAATACCTAGCACAGATACGCAGTATTTT
few	NA	TRBJ1-4	TRBV7-9	CASSGPPDGANEKLFF	TGTGCCAGCAGTGGACCCCCGGACGGCGCCAATGAAAAACTGTTTTTT
NA	TRBD1	TRBJ1-2	TRBV29-1	CSVATGAPGGYTF	TGCAGCGTGGCGACAGGGGCTCCGGGTGGCTACACCTTC
NA	NA	TRBJ1-5	TRBV27	CASSLSERQPQHF	TGTGCCAGCAGTTTATCTGAAAGGCAGCCCCAGCATTTT
NA	NA	TRBJ2-5	TRBV11-3	CASTLGDGQETQYF	TGTGCCAGCACCCTAGGGGACGGCCAAGAGACCCAGTACTTC
NA	NA	TRBJ2-3	TRBV7-9	CASSQIPIENTDTQYF	TGTGCCAGCAGCCAGATCCCCATTGAAAACACAGATACGCAGTATTTT